The clone carrying this T cell receptor beta chain rates as medium-sized. The antigen remains undetermined. This sample is drawn from a study of cytomegalovirus exposure and HLA in healthy donors. PCR used 60 Vbeta primers and 13 Jbeta primers. Generated by immunoSEQ multiplex PCR, the TCRdb table keeps only in-frame clones and is missing some. The table records roughly 150,000 clones, around 80% of them present only once. Overall study results and limits: Three CMV-associated chains were confirmed in vitro to be specific for CMV antigens. What was likely a sequencing artifact was a cluster of highly shared sequence variants. Roughly even sequencing depth across donors was the assumption behind the presence/absence analyses.

The source of this sequence is a woman aged 40-49 years in good health and CMV-seronegative. The sample consisted of PBMCs.

The CDR3 is CASGDSYEQYF. CDR3 nucleotide sequence: TGCGCCAGCGGCGACAGCTACGAGCAGTACTTC. The chain carries TRBV4-1 and TRBJ2-7; possibly TRBD1 for D (5 bases). Germline V gives CDR1 MGHRA, CDR2 YSYEKL. Deletions cut 8 bases from V and 3 bases from J, with 8 bases between. The CDR3 runs 11 residues.